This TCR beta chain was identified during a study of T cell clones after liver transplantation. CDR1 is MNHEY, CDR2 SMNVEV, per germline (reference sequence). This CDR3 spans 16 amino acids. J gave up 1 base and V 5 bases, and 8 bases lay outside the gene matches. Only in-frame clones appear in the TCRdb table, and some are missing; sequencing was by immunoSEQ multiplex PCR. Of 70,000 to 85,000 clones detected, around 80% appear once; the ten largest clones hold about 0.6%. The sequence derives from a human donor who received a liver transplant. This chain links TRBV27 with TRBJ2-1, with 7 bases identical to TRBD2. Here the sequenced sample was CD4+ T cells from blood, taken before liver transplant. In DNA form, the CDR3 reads TGTGCCAGCAGTCGGGCAGCGGGAACATCCTACAATGAGCAGTTCTTC. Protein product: CASSRAAGTSYNEQFF.